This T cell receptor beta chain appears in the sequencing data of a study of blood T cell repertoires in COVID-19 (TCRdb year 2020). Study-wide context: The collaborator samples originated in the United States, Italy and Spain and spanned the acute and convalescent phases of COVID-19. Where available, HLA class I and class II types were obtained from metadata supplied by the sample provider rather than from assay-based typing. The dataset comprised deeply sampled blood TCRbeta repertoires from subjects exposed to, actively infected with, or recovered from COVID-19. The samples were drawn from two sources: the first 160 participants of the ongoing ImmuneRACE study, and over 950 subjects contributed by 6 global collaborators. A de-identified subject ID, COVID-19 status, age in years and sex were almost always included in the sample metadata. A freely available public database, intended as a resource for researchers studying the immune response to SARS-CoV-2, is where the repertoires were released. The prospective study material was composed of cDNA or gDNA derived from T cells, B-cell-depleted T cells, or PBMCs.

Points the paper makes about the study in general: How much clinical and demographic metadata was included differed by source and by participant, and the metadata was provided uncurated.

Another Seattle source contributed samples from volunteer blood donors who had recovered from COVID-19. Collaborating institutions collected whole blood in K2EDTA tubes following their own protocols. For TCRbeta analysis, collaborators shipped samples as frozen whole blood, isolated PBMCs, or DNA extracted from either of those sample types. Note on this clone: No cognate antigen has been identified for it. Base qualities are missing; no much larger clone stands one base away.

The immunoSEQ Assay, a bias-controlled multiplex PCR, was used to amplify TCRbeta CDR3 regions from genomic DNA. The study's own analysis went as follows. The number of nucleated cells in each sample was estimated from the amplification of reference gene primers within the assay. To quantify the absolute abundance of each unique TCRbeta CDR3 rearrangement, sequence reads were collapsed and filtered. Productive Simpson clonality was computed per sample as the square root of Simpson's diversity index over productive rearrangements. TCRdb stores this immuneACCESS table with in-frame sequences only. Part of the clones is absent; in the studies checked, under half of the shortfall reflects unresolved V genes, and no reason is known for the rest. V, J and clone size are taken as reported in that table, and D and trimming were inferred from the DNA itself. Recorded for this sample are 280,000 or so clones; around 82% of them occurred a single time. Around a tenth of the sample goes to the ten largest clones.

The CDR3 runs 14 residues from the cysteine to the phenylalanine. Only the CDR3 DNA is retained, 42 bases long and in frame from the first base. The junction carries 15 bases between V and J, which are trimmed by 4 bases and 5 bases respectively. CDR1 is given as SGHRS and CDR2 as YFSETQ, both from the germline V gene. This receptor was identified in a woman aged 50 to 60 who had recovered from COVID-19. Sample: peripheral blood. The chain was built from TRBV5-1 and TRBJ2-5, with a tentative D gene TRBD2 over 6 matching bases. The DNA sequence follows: TGCGCCAGCAGCGCGACTAGTCCGCGGGAGACCCAGTACTTC. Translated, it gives CASSATSPRETQYF.